These 16 T cell receptor beta chains were sequenced from one sample in a study of CD8+CD57+ T cells in acquired aplastic anemia. Profiles of TCR beta VDJ and CDR3 were generated from a genomic DNA template. A single record per CDR3 protein comes from TCRdb applying MiXCR to the reads. The top ten hold roughly 22% of the sample, which has tens of thousands of distinct CDR3 sequences, 65% to 80% seen once. The material sequenced was sorted CD4+, CD8+, or CD8+CD57+ T cells (not recorded which) from PBMCs. These receptors all come from a human donor in good health, serving as a control.

This clonotype was counted once. This chain links TRBV20-1 with TRBJ2-3; the match to TRBD2 covers 12 bases. The CDR3 has 17 amino acids. Trimming removed 6 bases from V and 3 bases from J; junction bases left unmatched: 13. Germline V gene lookup returns CDR1 DFQATT and CDR2 SNEGSKA (reference sequence). The CDR3 is CSASSSTSGGSTDTQYF. CDR3 nucleotides: TGCAGTGCCAGCAGTTCTACTAGCGGGGGGTCTACAGATACGCAGTATTTT.

V is TRBV15 and J is TRBJ1-5, with no clear D. Trimming pared 0 bases from V and 6 bases from J, leaving 9 bases between. CDR1 and CDR2 from the germline V gene are LNHNV and YYDKDF (reference sequence). This CDR3 comprises 14 residues. The CDR3 loop is CATSRDSAGQPQHF. CDR3 DNA sequence: TGTGCCACCAGCAGAGACAGCGCCGGTCAGCCCCAGCATTTT.

The chain carries TRBV9 and TRBJ2-7; 14 bases align to TRBD2. Unmatched junction bases numbered 1, after V lost 3 bases and J lost 2 bases. The CDR3 has 15 amino acids. The V gene's germline CDR1 is SGDLS and CDR2 YYNGEE. This CDR3 reads CASSETSGGAYEQYF. CDR3 DNA: TGTGCCAGCAGCGAGACTAGCGGGGGGGCCTACGAGCAGTACTTC.

This clonotype was counted once. This chain joins TRBV10-3 and TRBJ1-2; D remains ambiguous. Trimming cost V 7 bases and J 6 bases, with 12 bases left between them. CDR3 length equals 12 residues. In germline, CDR1 is ENHRY, CDR2 SYGVKD. CDR3 sequence (DNA): TGTGCCATCAACAGACAAGAGAATGGCTACACCTTC. Translation gives CAINRQENGYTF.

CDR3 sequence reads: CASTTTGVGNTEAFF. The DNA of the CDR3 is TGTGCCAGTACCACGACAGGGGTAGGAAACACTGAAGCTTTCTTT. The gene calls are TRBV19 and TRBJ1-1, with TRBD1 identical over 8 bases. This CDR3 comprises 15 residues. V was pared by 7 bases and J by 2 bases, with 9 bases of the junction left unmatched. Germline V gene lookup returns CDR1 LNHDA and CDR2 SQIVND (reference sequence).

With regard to this clonotype: Here the CDR3 omits its conserved ending phenylalanine or tryptophan, so a read error is the likely source. The chain links TRBV2 to TRBJ1-2, with D unresolved. V gave up 0 bases and J gave up 5 bases, with 10 bases separating them. The CDR3 runs 14 residues. CDR1 and CDR2 (germline): SNHLY, FYNNEI. The CDR3 spells CASSEALRGYGYTI. CDR3 bases: TGTGCCAGCAGTGAAGCGCTTCGTGGGTATGGCTACACCATC.

The J gene is TRBJ1-2, the V gene TRBV7-8, with 7 bases that match TRBD1. Germline loops: CDR1 SGHVS, CDR2 FQNEAQ. Trimming removed 5 bases from V and 0 bases from J; junction bases left unmatched: 6. The CDR3 has 15 residues. Here the CDR3 DNA reads TGTGCCAGCAGCCTAGGGACAGAAGCTAACTATGGCTACACCTTC. This gives the protein CASSLGTEANYGYTF.

This clonotype has only one observation. The junction departs from germline at one end; a sequencing error may be responsible. The gene calls are TRBV25-1 and TRBJ2-7, with D perhaps matching TRBD1 (6 bases). The CDR3 runs to 13 residues. Germline CDR1 reads MGHDK; CDR2 reads SYGVNS. CDR3 protein: CASSEKGAYEQYF. The CDR3 DNA reads as TGCGCCAGCAGTGAAAAGGGGGCCTACGAGCAGTACTTC.

This chain uses TRBV15 with TRBJ2-1; 8 bases line up with TRBD2. V lost 0 bases to trimming and J lost 2 bases; unmatched junction nucleotides: 0. CDR1 is LNHNV and CDR2 is YYDKDF in the germline V gene (reference sequence). The CDR3 has 15 residues. DNA of the CDR3: TGTGCCACCAGCAGAGACGGGGGGGCCTACAATGAGCAGTTCTTC. This sequence encodes CATSRDGGAYNEQFF. Supplemented by reference TRBV15 and TRBJ2-1, the full variable domain reads DAMVIQNPRYQVTQFGKPVTLSCSQTLNHNVMYWYQQKSSQAPKLLFHYYDKDFNNEADTPDNFQSRRPNTSFCFLDIRSPGLGDTAMYLCATSRDGGAYNEQFFGPGTRLTVL.

Comment on this clonotype: The missing conserved phenylalanine or tryptophan at the end of this CDR3 makes a read error likely. The chain has TRBV19 and TRBJ1-6, with D possibly TRBD1 on 5 matching bases. The CDR3 sequence is 15 residues long. Germline V gives CDR1 LNHDA, CDR2 SQIVND (reference sequence). Trimming shortened V by 6 bases and J by 7 bases, and 16 bases separated the two germline ends. The CDR3 loop is CASSHDSRPNSPLHL. The CDR3 bases are TGTGCCAGTAGCCATGACAGCCGACCGAATTCACCCCTCCACCTT.

A single count supports this clonotype. The chain couples TRBV7-8 to TRBJ2-7; tentative D call: TRBD1 (5 bases). V gave up 4 bases and J gave up 5 bases, with 24 bases separating them. The CDR3 is 17 residues long. CDR1 is SGHVS and CDR2 is FQNEAQ in the germline V gene. For the CDR3, the DNA is TGTGCCAGCAGCTCCTCTATTGACAGCGTTGTTATCGACGAGCAGTACTTC. Translation: CASSSSIDSVVIDEQYF.

Worth noting for this clonotype: The junction differs from germline at one of its ends, possibly a read error. The chain employs TRBV11-2 and TRBJ2-3; tentatively, D is TRBD2 (6 bases). The CDR3 contains 15 residues. The germline CDR1 and CDR2 sequences are SGHAT and FQNNGV. The CDR3 reads CASRLGGGGTDTQYF. The DNA for the CDR3 is TGTGCCAGCAGATTAGGTGGCGGGGGCACAGATACGCAGTATTTT.

Details on this clonotype: Compared with germline, one end of the junction differs, possibly owing to a read error. This CDR3 is CAIGTANTEAFF. The CDR3 DNA reads as TGTGCCATCGGGACAGCTAACACCGAAGCTTTCTTT. This chain connects TRBV10-3 to TRBJ1-1; 7 nucleotides agree with TRBD1. The CDR3 is 12 residues long. CDR1 is ENHRY and CDR2 is SYGVKD in the germline V gene.

The genes are TRBV29-1 and TRBJ1-1; D uncertain. The CDR3 sequence is 13 residues long. Germline values: CDR1 SQVTM, CDR2 ANQGSEA. Deletions cut 3 bases from V and 6 bases from J, with 14 bases between. CDR3 DNA sequence: TGCAGCGTTGAGCGGATAGAGGTTGCTGAAGCTTTCTTT. This translates into CSVERIEVAEAFF. Using reference TRBV29-1 and TRBJ1-1 for the parts outside the CDR3, the full variable domain is SAVISQKPSRDICQRGTSLTIQCQVDSQVTMMFWYRQQPGQSLTLIATANQGSEATYESGFVIDKFPISRPNLTFSTLTVSNMSPEDSSIYLCSVERIEVAEAFFGQGTRLTVV.

CDR3 loop: CASSQVRGSYEQYF. For the CDR3, the DNA is TGCGCCAGCAGCCAAGTTAGGGGTTCCTACGAGCAGTACTTC. The gene calls are TRBV4-3 and TRBJ2-7, with D perhaps matching TRBD1 (5 bases). The length of the CDR3 is 14 residues. V was clipped by 1 base and J by 1 base, with 8 bases between them. The germline V gene has CDR1 LGHNA and CDR2 YSLEER.

Written as DNA, the CDR3 is TGTGCCAGCAGCCAGGGGGCCTATGGCTACACCTTC. This translates into CASSQGAYGYTF. The chain has TRBV9 and TRBJ1-2; 8 positions agree with TRBD1. Germline loops: CDR1 SGDLS, CDR2 YYNGEE. V trimming: 4 bases; J trimming: 4 bases; junction bases outside the gene matches: 0. The CDR3 has 12 amino acids.